This note documents a single TCR beta chain sequence. The antigen remains unidentified. The data are from a study of T cells in Graves' hyperthyroidism and ophthalmopathy. Study-wide results and limits: Blood shared most expanded thyroid clonotypes above 0.001.

Amplified TCR beta CDR3 regions derived from RNA transcripts. The HTBI primer set served for first-round RT-PCR of the TCR CDR3. Using its own MiXCR run on the multiplex PCR reads, TCRdb lists one record per CDR3 protein. The repertoire holds around 580,000 distinct CDR3 sequences, 35% to 55% seen once, with roughly 7.7% in the top ten. Deletions cut 6 bases from V and 6 bases from J, with 15 bases between. Per the germline V gene, CDR1 is MNHEY and CDR2 is SMNVEV (reference sequence). The CDR3 spans 13 residues. In patients aged 18 to 65, hyperthyroidism was newly diagnosed, with duration under 2 months. Pregnant or lactating patients were excluded, as were those with uncontrolled infection or other autoimmune disease. Thyroid ultrasound, orbital computed tomography, clinical symptoms, and serum thyroxine and TRAb underpinned diagnoses.

Sequenced: peripheral blood or thyroid tissue (not recorded which). This receptor was identified in a woman aged 18 to 35 with Graves' hyperthyroidism. The rearrangement links TRBV27 to TRBJ2-7, with no clear D. As DNA, the CDR3 is TGTGCCAGCAGACCGGGCCTCTACGGCGAGCAGTACTTC. Amino acids: CASRPGLYGEQYF.